This record concerns one TCR beta chain sequence. This clone has a single count. It lacks a known antigen. Base qualities are missing; no much larger clone stands one base away. Donors were healthy HIV-negative adults with no recently reported acute infections or vaccinations. Every donor was a Caucasian adult residing in Nashville, Tennessee, USA. The CD8 memory samples were a combination of magnetically selected CD45RO+ cells and CCR7-negative CD45RA+ effector memory (TemRA) cells. Blood was obtained by leukapheresis, after which PBMCs were separated by Ficoll-Histopaque density gradient centrifugation and cryopreserved in liquid nitrogen vapor phase. Analytical flow cytometry was used to check the purity and quantity of each magnetically sorted T cell population. Each sorted fraction had its genomic DNA isolated and then quantified by UV absorbance on a Nanodrop 2000c. The data are from a study of shared clonotypes between healthy human individuals (dated by TCRdb to 2018 to 2021). Study-level background: The cohort included three men and a couple of women between 18 and 49 years of age. For each donor, CD4 naive and CD4 memory were each run on three plates, CD8 naive on two plates, and CD8 memory on one plate. To estimate repertoire size and how much clonotype sharing occurs between individuals, the study deeply sequenced the blood TCR repertoires of about five healthy adults. Between about 0.8 and 9 billion PBMCs per donor were obtained by leukapheresis. Libraries were prepared and TCR repertoires were sequenced by different laboratories using diverse techniques, in order to increase sequencing depth and limit assay-specific biases. On the study overall, not on this receptor specifically: Clonotypes shared by all four sorted-subset donors showed higher generation probabilities than non-shared clonotypes. Pairwise subsampling indicated that sequencing depth was expected to affect the degree of clonotype sharing among donors. Sampling was limited to blood, and TCR repertoires in tissue likely differ from TCR repertoires in blood. Naive subsets generally had larger estimated clonotype richness than memory subsets. Across a handful of donors, approximately 5% of naive CD4, roughly 3.4% of naive CD8, around 2.5% of memory CD4, and approximately 0.4% of memory CD8 clonotypes were shared. Because the study included only a small number of donors, the genetic and exposure-history diversity represented was limited. Incomplete sequencing was indicated by rarefaction of sorted-subset datasets, despite the large sequencing depth.

The cysteine opens and the phenylalanine closes a CDR3 of 14 amino acids. Of the read, only the CDR3 DNA is kept; its 42 bases are in frame from base 1. Using the deep immunoSEQ assay, TCR CDR3 regions were amplified from genomic DNA by multiplex PCR. Extracted genomic DNA from each cell subset was spread evenly across all wells of several immunoSEQ 96-well plates, with each plate serving as a replicate. For sorted subsets, each replicate PCR was loaded with roughly 0.2 ug genomic DNA, equivalent to some 27,000 T cell genomes. Purified libraries were quantified with a Qubit 3.0 fluorometer, sized on a Bioanalyzer 2100, and re-quantified with the KAPA Library Quantification kit. Every immunoSEQ 96-well plate was sequenced on a dedicated single-read 150-cycle Illumina NextSeq 550 flow cell. On the authors' methods: The immunoSEQ output contained only junctional sequences without quality scores, so filtering could not match that applied to full-length reads. To assign V/J genes and CDR3, sequences were annotated against IMGT germline references using PyIR, a Python wrapper for IgBLAST v1.9. Reads were removed for weak V/J assignments (E-value above 1e-6), missing CDR3, stop codons, out-of-frame junctions, or ambiguous translated residues. V3J clonotypes were defined by identical inferred V gene, J gene, and CDR3 amino acid sequence. Percentage overlap between repertoires was computed as shared unique clonotypes divided by the size of the smaller repertoire. Repertoire richness was assessed with RTK rarefaction, the Chao1 estimator, and Recon v2.1 estimates of unobserved clonotypes. Generation probabilities for all TCRbeta clonotypes obtained by the gDNA method from a few donors were computed using OLGA. TCRdb retrieved this table from immuneACCESS and kept in-frame rearrangements only. Not all clones are present; in checked studies, unresolved V genes account for under half, and no reason is known for the remainder. That table gives V, J and clone size, and the DNA gave D and trimming. The sample table lists around 690,000 clones, less than 95% of them with a count of one. Of the sample, 34% is held by the ten largest clones.

The sequence was obtained from a man between 18 and 35 years old in good health. Some clones in this sample may be carry-over from other donors' samples. The V and J genes are TRBV21-1 and TRBJ1-5. TRBV21-1 is labeled a pseudogene. The sample taken for sequencing was memory CD8+ T cells from PBMCs. Read against the paper, the sample's cell subset or site label means: CD45RO+ cells pooled with CCR7-negative TemRA cells. The CDR3 reads as follows: CASSKELGEGPQHF. The sequence in DNA is TGTGCCAGCAGCAAAGAGTTGGGTGAAGGGCCCCAGCATTTT.